This T cell receptor beta chain was found in a study of control samples from healthy donors and cancer patients. Germline V gene lookup returns CDR1 DFQATT and CDR2 SNEGSKA (reference sequence). CDR3 length: 10 amino acids. V was cut by 6 bases and J by 11 bases, with 12 bases left in between. Profiled with immunoSEQ multiplex PCR; TCRdb holds only in-frame clones, not every one. The table includes a few thousand clones, about 95% detected once. The chain combines TRBV20-1 with TRBJ2-3, with D hard to call. The TCR comes from a man in his sixties or seventies with colorectal cancer. The sequenced sample consisted of PBMCs. The CDR3 DNA reads as TGCAGTGCCTGGGCAGACGGGCAGTATTTT. Translation gives CSAWADGQYF.